Shown below are 24 T cell receptor beta chains from a single sample sequenced in a study of blood T cell repertoires in COVID-19. Assay used: immunoSEQ multiplex PCR; TCRdb lists only in-frame clones, some missing. The profile shows roughly 130,000 clones, around nine tenths of them singletons. What was sequenced was peripheral blood. These receptor sequences come from a man in his forties or fifties with active COVID-19.

The genes are TRBV5-1 and TRBJ2-5, with D uncertain. Deletions cut 4 bases from V and 4 bases from J, with 5 bases between. Germline V gives CDR1 SGHRS, CDR2 YFSETQ. The CDR3 length is 11 residues. CDR3 sequence (DNA): TGCGCCAGCAGCAGAGGAGAGACCCAGTACTTC. Translated: CASSRGETQYF.

J is TRBJ2-6 and V is TRBV6-5, with D uncertain. Germline loops: CDR1 MNHEY, CDR2 SVGAGI. V shed 6 bases and J shed 4 bases, with 10 bases lying between them. The CDR3 is made up of 14 amino acids. CDR3 DNA sequence: TGTGCCAGCAGCCCCATGAGGGGGGCCAACGTCCTGACTTTC. Its translation: CASSPMRGANVLTF.

The rearrangement links TRBV27 to TRBJ1-6; weak D call: TRBD1 (6 bases). Germline CDR1 MNHEY, CDR2 SMNVEV (reference sequence). The CDR3 sequence is 15 residues long. Trimming left V 3 bases short and J 5 bases short, with 11 bases between. CDR3 bases: TGTGCCAGCAGTTTGAGACAGGCCCATAATTCACCCCTCCACTTT. It yields the protein CASSLRQAHNSPLHF.

The rearrangement uses TRBV7-8 and TRBJ1-3, with 7 bases lining up with TRBD1. Trimming removed 1 base from V and 6 bases from J; junction bases left unmatched: 6. CDR3 length: 15 amino acids. CDR1 is SGHVS and CDR2 is FQNEAQ in the germline V gene. As DNA, the CDR3 is TGTGCCAGCAGCTTAGGGGACAGAGTCGAAAACACCATATATTTT. This sequence encodes CASSLGDRVENTIYF.

The chain has TRBV3-1 (or the pseudogene TRBV3-2) and TRBJ2-1; D remains unclear. V lost 0 bases, J lost 9 bases, and 15 bases lay in between. Germline-derived CDR1 and CDR2 are LGHDT and YNNKEL (reference sequence). The CDR3 runs 15 residues. The CDR3 reads CASSQEIPTSGEQFF. In DNA form, the CDR3 reads TGTGCCAGCAGCCAAGAGATCCCCACATCGGGTGAGCAGTTCTTC.

This sequence joins TRBV28 and TRBJ1-1, with TRBD1 matching 11 bases. The CDR3 extends over 16 amino acids. Trimming took 6 bases from V and 3 from J; bases not matched to a gene: 9. Germline V gene lookup returns CDR1 MDHEN and CDR2 SYDVKM. The CDR3 is CASRPLDRGQDTEAFF. For the CDR3, the DNA is TGTGCCAGCAGACCATTGGACAGGGGGCAGGACACTGAAGCTTTCTTT.

The rearrangement joins TRBV5-4 to TRBJ2-4; D not resolved. The germline V and J ends were trimmed by 0 bases and 0 bases, with 4 bases remaining between them. CDR3 size: 14 residues. Germline V gene sequence: CDR1 SGHNT, CDR2 YYREEE (reference sequence). The CDR3 DNA follows: TGTGCCAGCAGCTTGGGGCTAGCCAAAAACATTCAGTACTTC. Protein sequence: CASSLGLAKNIQYF.

The J gene is TRBJ2-1, the V gene TRBV3-1 (or the pseudogene TRBV3-2); TRBD1 agrees at 7 bases. Germline V gives CDR1 LGHDT, CDR2 YNNKEL (reference sequence). The CDR3 totals 14 residues. Trimming at V came to 5 bases and at J to 8 bases, leaving 9 bases not matched to a gene. CDR3 sequence (DNA): TGTGCCAGCAGCAGACCGGGACAGTTCGATGAGCAGTTCTTC. Protein: CASSRPGQFDEQFF.

The chain combines TRBV7-3 with TRBJ2-1; 14 positions match TRBD2. This CDR3 is 19 amino acids long. Germline V gene data show CDR1 as SGHTA and CDR2 as FQGTGA. V was clipped by 5 bases and J by 0 bases; unmatched bases: 9. The CDR3 loop reads CASSQGLAGAPSSYNEQFF. CDR3 coding DNA: TGTGCCAGCAGCCAGGGACTAGCGGGGGCTCCGAGCTCCTACAATGAGCAGTTCTTC.

The chain couples TRBV5-1 to TRBJ2-3; 11 bases are shared with TRBD2. Germline CDR1 and CDR2: SGHRS and YFSETQ. The J segment lost 6 bases and the V segment lost 5 bases, leaving 5 bases of the junction unmatched. The length of the CDR3 is 14 residues. The CDR3 bases are TGCGCCAGCAGACTAGCGGGGGCGCGGGATACGCAGTATTTT. Translating gives CASRLAGARDTQYF.

The genes are TRBV3-1 (or the pseudogene TRBV3-2) and TRBJ1-2; D unresolved. The CDR3 has 14 residues. Between the trimmed V and J ends, which lost 1 base and 7 bases, there was a span of 13 bases. Germline CDR1 LGHDT, CDR2 YNNKEL (reference sequence). The CDR3 spells CASSQVILEGGYTF. The CDR3 DNA follows: TGTGCCAGCAGCCAAGTGATCCTCGAGGGTGGCTACACCTTC.

The chain combines TRBV3-1 (or the pseudogene TRBV3-2) with TRBJ1-1; 7 bases fit TRBD1. The CDR3 is made up of 15 amino acids. The junction had 4 bases not matched to a gene; V was cut back by 2 bases and J by 1 base. CDR1 LGHDT and CDR2 YNNKEL come from the germline V gene (reference sequence). The CDR3 loop reads CASSQFQGGNTEAFF. CDR3 sequence (DNA): TGTGCCAGCAGCCAATTTCAGGGGGGGAACACTGAAGCTTTCTTT.

The V and J genes are TRBV7-2 and TRBJ1-5; no clear D gene. The CDR3 extends over 14 amino acids. Germline loops: CDR1 SGHTA, CDR2 FQGNSA. The V end was cut by 0 bases, the J end by 2 bases, with 5 bases between. CDR3 sequence (DNA): TGTGCCAGCAGCTTAGCCTCAGGCAATCAGCCCCAGCATTTT. As protein: CASSLASGNQPQHF.

The rearrangement joins TRBV19 to TRBJ2-3, with D hard to call. The length of the CDR3 is 12 residues. Per germline, CDR1 LNHDA and CDR2 SQIVND (reference sequence). The V end was cut by 6 bases, the J end by 3 bases, with 7 bases between. Here the CDR3 DNA reads TGTGCCAGTAGCCCCCGGACAGATACGCAGTATTTT. It yields the protein CASSPRTDTQYF.

The rearrangement links TRBV21-1 to TRBJ2-7; no DNA check was done on the table's D call, TRBD2. TRBV21-1 is tagged as a pseudogene. The CDR3 is 18 residues long. CDR3 nucleotides: TGTGCCAGCAGCAAAGCCGGCCTAGCGGGAGGAAGCTCCTACGAGCAGTACGTC. It encodes CASSKAGLAGGSSYEQYV.

The V and J genes are TRBV12-3 or TRBV12-4 and TRBJ1-1, with D hard to call. V was pared by 6 bases and J by 4 bases, with 12 bases between. The CDR3 contains 13 residues. In DNA, the CDR3 is TGTGCCAGCAGCCCTGGGAGGGTCACTGAAGCTTTCTTT. This sequence encodes CASSPGRVTEAFF.

This clone was seen a handful of times. This chain uses TRBV7-2 with TRBJ1-6; a weak D match, TRBD1 (5 bases). Germline-derived CDR1 and CDR2 are SGHTA and FQGNSA. V was shortened by 5 bases and J by 7 bases, with 12 bases between the two germline ends. This CDR3 spans 14 amino acids. CDR3 nucleotides: TGTGCCAGCAGCGGGCAGGGATGGAATTCACCCCTCCACTTT. Translation gives CASSGQGWNSPLHF.

The V gene is TRBV3-1 (or the pseudogene TRBV3-2), the J gene TRBJ1-6, with 7 bases fitting TRBD1. This CDR3 comprises 16 residues. V was clipped by 2 bases and J by 6 bases; unmatched bases: 7. Germline V gene sequence: CDR1 LGHDT, CDR2 YNNKEL (reference sequence). This chain's CDR3 is CASSQIGTALNSPLHF. CDR3 bases: TGTGCCAGCAGCCAAATAGGGACAGCCCTTAATTCACCCCTCCACTTT.

This rearrangement joins TRBV18 to TRBJ2-5; D gene unclear. The germline gives CDR1 KGHSH, CDR2 LQKENI. The CDR3 runs 14 residues. V was trimmed by 2 bases and J by 4 bases, leaving 11 bases between them. The CDR3 here is CASSPSAQRETQYF. As DNA, the CDR3 is TGTGCCAGCTCACCATCGGCCCAGCGAGAGACCCAGTACTTC.

This chain joins TRBV10-3 and TRBJ2-1; 11 nucleotides align to TRBD2. Germline V CDR1 and CDR2: ENHRY, SYGVKD. The CDR3 extends over 18 amino acids. The junction had 14 bases not matched to a gene; V was cut back by 2 bases and J by 8 bases. The CDR3, as DNA: TGTGCCATCAGTGAGCCCGGGACTAGCGGAGGGCCGGCGCATGAGCAGTTCTTC. It is translated as CAISEPGTSGGPAHEQFF.

This sequence joins TRBV2 and TRBJ2-1; a weak D match, TRBD1 (5 bases). Germline V gene lookup returns CDR1 SNHLY and CDR2 FYNNEI. The CDR3 has 15 residues. Between the trimmed V and J ends, which lost 2 bases and 1 base, there was a span of 9 bases. The CDR3 DNA sequence: TGTGCCAGCAGTGAATTGAGACAGTCCTACAATGAGCAGTTCTTC. This sequence encodes CASSELRQSYNEQFF.

J is TRBJ1-3 and V is TRBV18; D is unresolved. This CDR3 contains 14 residues. V lost 2 bases, J lost 0 bases, and 5 bases lay in between. In germline, CDR1 is KGHSH, CDR2 LQKENI. CDR3 amino acids: CASSPNSSGNTIYF. CDR3 DNA: TGTGCCAGCTCACCAAACAGCTCTGGAAACACCATATATTTT.

The V gene is TRBV6-1, the J gene TRBJ1-6, with a tentative D call TRBD1 (6 bases). The CDR3 has 16 amino acids. CDR1 is MNHNS and CDR2 is SASEGT in the germline V gene. The V gene lost 1 base and the J gene lost 4 bases, with 11 bases spanning the gap. CDR3 coding DNA: TGTGCCAGCAGTGAAGATACAGGGTGGTATAATTCACCCCTCCACTTT. It is translated as CASSEDTGWYNSPLHF.

The V gene is TRBV18, the J gene TRBJ1-2; 9 bases line up with TRBD1. J was trimmed by 4 bases and V by 3 bases; bases with no gene match: 9. Looked up from germline, CDR1 is KGHSH and CDR2 is LQKENI. The CDR3 has 16 amino acids. The CDR3 protein is CASSPTGQGSSYGYTF. CDR3 nucleotide sequence: TGTGCCAGCTCACCGACAGGACAGGGGAGTAGCTATGGCTACACCTTC. The variable domain in full, completed from reference TRBV18 and TRBJ1-2, reads NAGVMQNPRHLVRRRGQEARLRCSPMKGHSHVYWYRQLPEEGLKFMVYLQKENIIDESGMPKERFSAEFPKEGPSILRIQQVVRGDSAAYFCASSPTGQGSSYGYTFGSGTRLTVV.